This T cell receptor beta chain was recovered during a study of OX40 agonist ivuxolimab in advanced cancers. Study information: Patients' therapy was ivuxolimab, an antibody that acts as an agonist of OX40 (CD134). At 82.7% male, the cohort had a mean age of 60 years, ranging from roughly 23 to 80. Treatment received earlier with anti-PD-1, anti-PD-L1 or anti-CTLA-4 agents was allowed, and over 30% had some. Whole-study findings and limits: Low normalized T-cell clonal expansion was also seen in some nonresponders.

Regarding this clone: Its antigen remains unknown.

Germline loops: CDR1 SGHRS, CDR2 YFSETQ. CDR3 size: 15 residues. J was trimmed by 2 bases and V by 4 bases; bases with no gene match: 6. Clones were sequenced by immunoSEQ multiplex PCR, and TCRdb holds only the in-frame ones, with some missing. Among roughly 50,000 clones listed, about 88% were seen once. The TCR originated in an adult with an advanced solid tumor such as melanoma, head and neck, liver or kidney cancer. This material consisted of CD4+ or CD8+ T cells sorted from blood, taken in a trial of the OX40 agonist ivuxolimab. V gene TRBV5-1 combines with J gene TRBJ2-5; 9 nucleotides align to TRBD1. The CDR3 reads CASSTGTGSQETQYF. As DNA, the CDR3 is TGCGCCAGCAGCACCGGGACAGGGTCTCAAGAGACCCAGTACTTC.